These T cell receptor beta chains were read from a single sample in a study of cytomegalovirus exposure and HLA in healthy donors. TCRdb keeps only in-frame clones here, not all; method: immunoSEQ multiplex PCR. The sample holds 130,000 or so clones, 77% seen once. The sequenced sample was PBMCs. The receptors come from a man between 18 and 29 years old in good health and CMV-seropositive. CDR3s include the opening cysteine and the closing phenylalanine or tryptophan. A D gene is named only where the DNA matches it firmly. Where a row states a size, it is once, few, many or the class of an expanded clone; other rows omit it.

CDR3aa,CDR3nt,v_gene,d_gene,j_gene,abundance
CASSASFKGANYGYTF,TGTGCCAGCAGCGCCAGCTTTAAGGGGGCCAACTATGGCTACACCTTC,TRBV9,TRBD1,TRBJ1-2,.
CAWSGASYGYTF,TGTGCCTGGAGTGGGGCTTCCTATGGCTACACCTTC,TRBV30,.,TRBJ1-2,.
CASSPGGAGGFDEQYF,TGTGCCAGCAGCCCGGGCGGAGCGGGAGGGTTTGACGAGCAGTACTTC,TRBV14,TRBD2,TRBJ2-7,few
CASSEFTSGGGETQYF,TGTGCCAGCAGTGAATTCACTAGCGGGGGGGGAGAGACCCAGTACTTC,TRBV25-1,TRBD2,TRBJ2-5,.
CAWSGSGPMNEQFF,TGTGCCTGGAGTGGCAGCGGGCCTATGAATGAGCAGTTCTTC,TRBV30,.,TRBJ2-1,.
CASSLGQGMDEQYF,TGTGCCAGCAGCTTAGGGCAGGGGATGGACGAGCAGTACTTC,TRBV11-1,.,TRBJ2-7,.
CATSRPGTDTQYF,TGTGCCACCAGCAGACCAGGCACAGATACGCAGTATTTT,TRBV15,.,TRBJ2-3,.
CASSLRDGRAEAFF,TGTGCCAGCAGCCTTCGGGACGGGAGGGCTGAAGCTTTCTTT,TRBV7-3,.,TRBJ1-1,few
CASSLTGGDSYEQYF,TGTGCCAGCAGCTTAACTGGGGGGGACTCCTACGAGCAGTACTTC,TRBV7-3,TRBD2,TRBJ2-7,.
CASSPLGIQANEQYF,TGTGCCAGCAGTCCACTCGGGATCCAGGCCAACGAGCAGTACTTC,TRBV27,.,TRBJ2-7,once
CAIRDRGGSEAFF,TGTGCCATTAGGGACAGGGGGGGATCTGAAGCTTTCTTT,TRBV28,TRBD1,TRBJ1-1,once
CASSKKGQETQYF,TGTGCTAGCAGCAAGAAGGGGCAAGAGACCCAGTACTTC,TRBV7-7,.,TRBJ2-5,.
CASSLKGGGLAGPEDTQYF,TGTGCCAGCAGCTTAAAAGGGGGGGGTCTAGCGGGACCTGAAGATACGCAGTATTTT,TRBV11-3,TRBD2,TRBJ2-3,.
CASSRSGTGLKGEAFF,TGTGCCAGCTCCCGCTCCGGGACGGGACTGAAGGGTGAAGCTTTCTTT,TRBV18,.,TRBJ1-1,.
CASSYTANYGYTF,TGTGCCAGCAGTTACACCGCTAACTATGGCTACACCTTC,TRBV27,.,TRBJ1-2,.
CASRLKNTEAFF,TGTGCCAGCAGACTTAAGAACACTGAAGCTTTCTTT,TRBV28,.,TRBJ1-1,.
CASRGSPWDSIRANYGYTF,TGCGCCAGCAGGGGTTCACCCTGGGACAGCATAAGAGCTAACTATGGCTACACCTTC,TRBV10-2,TRBD1,TRBJ1-2,.
CASSFPGYEAKNSQYF,TGCGCCAGCAGCTTTCCGGGGTATGAAGCCAAAAACAGTCAGTACTTC,TRBV5-1,.,TRBJ2-4,.
CASSDWGGWGYTF,TGTGCCAGCAGTGATTGGGGGGGATGGGGCTACACCTTC,TRBV25-1,.,TRBJ1-2,few
CASSPRPMVNTEAFF,TGTGCCAGCTCACCACGGCCAATGGTGAACACTGAAGCTTTCTTT,TRBV18,.,TRBJ1-1,.
CASSSQGNTEAFF,TGTGCCAGCAGCTCTCAGGGAAACACTGAAGCTTTCTTT,TRBV7-3,.,TRBJ1-1,.
CASSLAGGLTDTQYF,TGTGCCAGTAGTTTAGCGGGAGGACTCACAGATACGCAGTATTTT,TRBV19,TRBD2,TRBJ2-3,.
CASSPGTGLTEAFF,TGCGCCAGCAGCCCGGGGACAGGGTTGACTGAAGCTTTCTTT,TRBV5-1,TRBD1,TRBJ1-1,.
CASSVGTGYEQYF,TGTGCCAGTAGTGTCGGGACAGGCTACGAGCAGTACTTC,TRBV6-1,TRBD1,TRBJ2-7,.
CASRPTSGSTTGELFF,TGTGCCAGCAGACCGACTAGCGGGAGCACCACCGGGGAGCTGTTTTTT,TRBV27,TRBD2,TRBJ2-2,.
CASSTFGRGRDIIRCTDTQYF,TGTGCCAGCAGCACCTTCGGTAGAGGGAGGGACATAATCAGATGCACAGATACGCAGTATTTT,TRBV21-1,.,TRBJ2-3,.
CASSLGPGADTQYF,TGTGCCAGCAGTCTTGGCCCCGGGGCAGATACGCAGTATTTT,TRBV27,.,TRBJ2-3,few
CASSDDGEHTGELFF,TGTGCCAGCAGTGACGACGGGGAGCACACCGGGGAGCTGTTTTTT,TRBV6-4,.,TRBJ2-2,.
CAISESGGNPPEQYF,TGTGCCATCAGTGAGTCCGGCGGGAATCCACCCGAGCAGTACTTC,TRBV10-3,.,TRBJ2-7,few
CASSSGVRDTQYF,TGTGCCAGCAGTAGCGGGGTACGAGATACGCAGTATTTT,TRBV7-8,TRBD2,TRBJ2-3,.
CASSSRTSGSYNEQFF,TGTGCCAGCAGCTCGCGGACTAGCGGTTCCTACAATGAGCAGTTCTTC,TRBV11-2,TRBD2,TRBJ2-1,.
CASSSPRGTQYF,TGTGCCAGCAGTTCCCCTAGAGGTACGCAGTATTTT,TRBV28,.,TRBJ2-3,.
CASREGYDYGYTF,TGTGCCAGCAGGGAGGGGTACGACTATGGCTACACCTTC,TRBV6-1,.,TRBJ1-2,.
CASSFSRGLNTEAFF,TGTGCCAGCAGTTTTAGCAGGGGGCTGAACACTGAAGCTTTCTTT,TRBV6-5,TRBD1,TRBJ1-1,.
CATSRDRGFSYEQYF,TGTGCCACCAGCAGAGACAGGGGATTCTCCTACGAGCAGTACTTC,TRBV15,.,TRBJ2-7,.
CASSHRVNYGYTF,TGTGCCAGCAGTCACCGGGTTAACTATGGCTACACCTTC,TRBV6-4,.,TRBJ1-2,few
CASTLQGSTNEKLFF,TGTGCCAGCACCTTACAGGGCTCCACTAATGAAAAACTGTTTTTT,TRBV6-1,.,TRBJ1-4,.
CASISRGGVGGYTF,TGTGCCAGCATCTCAAGGGGGGGCGTAGGCGGCTACACCTTC,TRBV6-1,.,TRBJ1-2,.
CSVETVTEAFF,TGCAGCGTTGAAACGGTCACTGAAGCTTTCTTT,TRBV29-1,.,TRBJ1-1,.
CASSYGPNLGNEQFF,TGTGCCAGCAGTTACGGGCCCAACCTCGGCAATGAGCAGTTCTTC,TRBV6-5,.,TRBJ2-1,.
CASSHGNTEAFF,TGCGCCAGCAGCCACGGTAACACTGAAGCTTTCTTT,TRBV4-1,.,TRBJ1-1,.
CASSLAAGGTRRGNEQFF,TGTGCCAGCAGCTTGGCCGCGGGGGGTACTAGGAGGGGCAATGAGCAGTTCTTC,TRBV5-6,TRBD2,TRBJ2-1,once
CASSLAGQEYGYTF,TGTGCCAGCAGCTTAGCAGGACAGGAATATGGCTACACCTTC,TRBV7-9,TRBD1,TRBJ1-2,.
CASSLWSGNQPQHF,TGTGCCAGCAGTTTATGGTCTGGCAATCAGCCCCAGCATTTT,TRBV28,.,TRBJ1-5,.
CASSSGTGGGYEQYF,TGTGCCAGCAGCTCCGGGACAGGGGGCGGCTACGAGCAGTACTTC,TRBV11-2,TRBD1,TRBJ2-7,few
CASSDLAGGYTDTQYF,TGTGCCAGCAGTGACTTAGCGGGAGGGTACACAGATACGCAGTATTTT,TRBV6-6,TRBD2,TRBJ2-3,few
CASSIQTGTYNEQFF,TGTGCCAGTAGTATCCAAACAGGGACCTACAATGAGCAGTTCTTC,TRBV19,.,TRBJ2-1,.
CASNGRYEQYF,TGTGCCAGCAATGGGAGATACGAGCAGTACTTC,TRBV6-6,.,TRBJ2-7,once
CASSLGLGGSGNTIYF,TGTGCCAGCAGCTTGGGATTGGGAGGCTCTGGAAACACCATATATTTT,TRBV5-4,.,TRBJ1-3,.
CARSLERGSSDGYTF,TGTGCCAGAAGCTTGGAGAGGGGGAGCAGCGATGGCTACACCTTC,TRBV5-3,.,TRBJ1-2,.
CASSRQRSTDTQYF,TGTGCCAGCAGTAGACAGAGAAGCACAGATACGCAGTATTTT,TRBV2,.,TRBJ2-3,.
CASSGLGGLSTGELFF,TGTGCCAGCAGTGGCCTAGGAGGACTGAGCACCGGGGAGCTGTTTTTT,TRBV25-1,.,TRBJ2-2,.
CASSLEVRGGNQPQHF,TGTGCCAGCAGCTTAGAGGTGCGGGGAGGCAATCAGCCCCAGCATTTT,TRBV7-2,.,TRBJ1-5,.
CASSQARIGGSYNEQFF,TGTGCCAGCAGCCAAGCCCGGATCGGGGGCTCCTACAATGAGCAGTTCTTC,TRBV4-2,.,TRBJ2-1,.
CASSETVYGYTF,TGTGCCAGCAGTGAGACAGTCTATGGCTACACCTTC,TRBV2,.,TRBJ1-2,.
CASSLGLYEQYF,TGTGCCAGCAGCTTGGGGCTCTACGAGCAGTACTTC,TRBV5-6,.,TRBJ2-7,.